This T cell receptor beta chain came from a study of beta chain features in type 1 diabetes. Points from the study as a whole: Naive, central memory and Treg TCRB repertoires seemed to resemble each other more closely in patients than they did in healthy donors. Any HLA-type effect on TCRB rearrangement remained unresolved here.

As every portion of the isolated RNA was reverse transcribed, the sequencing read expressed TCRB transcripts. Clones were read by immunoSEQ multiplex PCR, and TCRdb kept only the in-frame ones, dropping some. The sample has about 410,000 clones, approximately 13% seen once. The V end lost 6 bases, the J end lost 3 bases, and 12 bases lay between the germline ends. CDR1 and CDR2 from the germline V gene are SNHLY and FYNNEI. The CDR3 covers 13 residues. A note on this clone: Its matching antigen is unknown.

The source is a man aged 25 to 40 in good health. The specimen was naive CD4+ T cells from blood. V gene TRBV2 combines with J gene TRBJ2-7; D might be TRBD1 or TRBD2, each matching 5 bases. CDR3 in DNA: TGTGCCAGCAGAGCCCGGGACGGCTACGAGCAGTACGTC. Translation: CASRARDGYEQYV.